This T cell receptor beta chain was sequenced during a study of T cells in Graves' hyperthyroidism and ophthalmopathy. Pregnant or lactating patients were excluded, as were those with uncontrolled infection or other autoimmune disease. PBMCs came from 9 to 10 ml fresh peripheral blood. TCR beta CDR3 region amplification was performed from RNA transcripts. The primer set for the first-round RT-PCR of the TCR CDR3 was HTBI. TCRdb reanalysed the multiplex PCR reads using MiXCR and keeps one entry per CDR3 protein. This sample yields 750,000 to 900,000 distinct CDR3 sequences, of which around 39% are seen a single time; 7.5% to 9.5% belongs to the top ten. As for this clonotype: A junction boundary mismatches the germline segment, possibly from a read error.

This CDR3 has 17 residues. Germline V lookup: CDR1 KGHDR, CDR2 SFDVKD. The chain carries TRBV24-1 and TRBJ1-1; D gene unclear. This receptor was identified in a man aged 18 to 29 with Graves' hyperthyroidism. The sequenced sample was blood. DNA for the CDR3: TGTGCCACCAGTGATTCGGGCAACGTGCGAAAGAACACTGAAGCTCTCTTT. Translated, it gives CATSDSGNVRKNTEALF.